Listed here are 17 T cell receptor delta chains from one sample, sequenced in a study of gamma-delta T cells after stem cell transplantation. TCRdb repeated clone calling on the RT-PCR reads with CATT. The sample includes roughly 15,000 delta-chain clones, roughly a third of them seen just once. The sample comprised gamma-delta T cells. The receptors were gathered from a human donor. It is not recorded whose cells these are; they may come from a transplant donor.

The sample holds a few counts of this clone. The CDR3 DNA reads as TGTGCCTGTGACATCCTAGACGCTATTGTATCGGGGGAGACAGCACAACTCTTCTTT. This codes for CACDILDAIVSGETAQLFF. The V and J genes are TRDV2 and TRDJ2; D is possibly TRDD3 (6 bases). Per the germline V gene, CDR1 is GEAIGNYY and CDR2 is EKD. V shed 2 bases and J shed 4 bases, with 25 bases lying between them. The CDR3 runs to 19 residues.

To note about this clone: This specimen includes other DNA sequences encoding the same CDR3. The CDR3 spells CACDTWTGTLIF. In DNA form, the CDR3 reads TGTGCCTGTGACACCTGGACGGGAACACTCATCTTT. V is TRDV2 and J is TRDJ1; D is unresolved. The CDR3 consists of 12 residues. CDR1 and CDR2 (germline): GEAIGNYY, EKD. V was cut by 0 bases and J by 10 bases, with 11 bases left in between.

This chain joins TRDV1 and TRDJ1; D is perhaps TRDD3 (6 bases). CDR1 TSWWSYY and CDR2 QGS come from the germline V gene. The CDR3 has 19 residues. The V and J ends lost 2 bases and 10 bases respectively, with 32 bases between them. The CDR3: CALGEKDSLGSLGRLGLIF. CDR3 nucleotides: TGTGCTCTTGGGGAAAAGGACAGCCTGGGGTCCTTAGGTCGATTGGGACTCATCTTT.

The CDR3 DNA is TGTGCAGCAAGCGGACAAAGGTCGGCAGAGCTTCCTACAAACTGGGGGATCTTCTCCTGGGACACCCGACAGATGTTTTTC. It encodes CAASGQRSAELPTNWGIFSWDTRQMFF. V is TRAV29/DV5 and J is TRDJ3; 10 bases map to TRDD3. With 0 bases clipped from V and 0 bases from J, the junction kept 30 bases outside the gene matches. The CDR3 covers 27 residues. Germline assignment: CDR1 NSMFDY and CDR2 ISSIKDK.

The chain recombines TRDV2 with TRDJ2; TRDD3 matches 8 bases. CDR1 GEAIGNYY and CDR2 EKD come from the germline V gene. Trimming took 3 bases from V and 2 from J; bases not matched to a gene: 1. The CDR3 has 14 amino acids. The CDR3 reads CACDYWGLTAQLFF. The CDR3 bases are TGTGCCTGTGACTACTGGGGGTTGACAGCACAACTCTTCTTT.

This clone was seen only a few times. V is TRDV2 and J is TRDJ1; TRDD3 agrees at 11 bases. The CDR3 sequence is 20 residues long. Germline CDR1 GEAIGNYY, CDR2 EKD. V trimming: 3 bases; J trimming: 7 bases; junction bases outside the gene matches: 24. The chain's CDR3 is CACDGNWTSLGDTMGGKLIF. DNA for the CDR3: TGTGCCTGTGACGGAAACTGGACTTCCCTGGGGGATACTATGGGGGGTAAACTCATCTTT.

The chain has TRDV1 and TRDJ1; weak D call: TRDD3 (5 bases). V was cut by 2 bases and J by 0 bases, with 19 bases left in between. The CDR3 is 18 amino acids. Germline V lookup: CDR1 TSWWSYY, CDR2 QGS. CDR3 sequence: CALGESPWETTYTDKLIF. For the CDR3, the DNA is TGTGCTCTTGGGGAAAGTCCCTGGGAGACAACCTACACCGATAAACTCATCTTT.

This clone came up a few times. V usage is TRDV3 and J usage is TRDJ2; D uncertain. Trimming pared 0 bases from V and 4 bases from J, leaving 6 bases between. CDR3 length: 12 amino acids. The germline CDR1 and CDR2 sequences are TVYSNPD and GDNSRS (reference sequence). In nucleotides, the CDR3 is TGTGCCTTTAGGGATCGGACAGCACAACTCTTCTTT. Its protein is CAFRDRTAQLFF.

The V call is TRDV2, the J call TRDJ1, with a tentative D call TRDD3 (6 bases). CDR1 is GEAIGNYY and CDR2 is EKD in the germline V gene. The CDR3 extends over 18 amino acids. V was pared by 3 bases and J by 2 bases, with 24 bases between. CDR3 sequence: CACDARTWGCSQTDKLIF. In DNA form, the CDR3 reads TGTGCCTGTGACGCGAGGACTTGGGGATGCTCTCAAACCGATAAACTCATCTTT.

This clone has just one count. This chain joins TRDV3 and TRDJ1; D call uncertain. V gave up 4 bases and J gave up 0 bases, with 30 bases separating them. In germline, CDR1 is TVYSNPD, CDR2 GDNSRS (reference sequence). The CDR3 is made up of 19 amino acids. The CDR3 loop is CASFSGNMVETPYTDKLIF. CDR3 nucleotides: TGTGCCTCATTCTCAGGGAATATGGTGGAGACGCCGTACACCGATAAACTCATCTTT.

The CDR3 DNA reads as TGTGCCTGTGACACCGGGGGAATACCCTCCTGGGACACCCGACAGATGTTTTTC. Protein sequence: CACDTGGIPSWDTRQMFF. V and J are TRDV2 and TRDJ3, with D tentatively TRDD3 (6 bases). This CDR3 contains 18 residues. V dropped 0 bases and J dropped 0 bases, with 11 bases sitting between them. Germline assignment: CDR1 GEAIGNYY and CDR2 EKD.

This chain uses TRDV2 with TRDJ3; 8 positions match TRDD3. Per germline, CDR1 GEAIGNYY and CDR2 EKD. V lost 3 bases, J lost 0 bases, and 12 bases stayed unmatched. The CDR3 covers 20 residues. CDR3 protein: CACDHYWGPSSSWDTRQMFF. CDR3 DNA: TGTGCCTGTGACCATTACTGGGGGCCCTCGAGCTCCTGGGACACCCGACAGATGTTTTTC.

The genes are TRDV3 and TRDJ1, with 11 bases fitting TRDD3. The CDR3 contains 25 residues. Germline loops: CDR1 TVYSNPD, CDR2 GDNSRS (reference sequence). The V and J ends lost 5 bases and 0 bases, in that order; junction bases with no gene match: 38. The CDR3 sequence is CAQETLRGMEYWGIRHQTYTDKLIF. CDR3 bases: TGTGCCCAAGAAACCTTGAGGGGGATGGAGTACTGGGGGATAAGGCATCAAACTTACACCGATAAACTCATCTTT.

The rearrangement uses TRDV2 and TRDJ1; D gene uncertain. Germline CDR1 GEAIGNYY, CDR2 EKD. V was cut by 0 bases and J by 1 base, with 8 bases left in between. The CDR3 totals 14 residues. The CDR3 reads CACDTGRLTDKLIF. In DNA, the CDR3 is TGTGCCTGTGACACCGGGCGCCTCACCGATAAACTCATCTTT.

This clone was seen a few times. The chain employs TRDV3 and TRDJ3, with 9 bases that match TRDD3. V gave up 1 base and J gave up 2 bases; unmatched junction bases: 6. The CDR3 contains 17 residues. From germline, CDR1 is TVYSNPD and CDR2 GDNSRS (reference sequence). This CDR3 reads CAFTMGIRTWDTRQMFF. In nucleotides, the CDR3 is TGTGCCTTTACGATGGGGATACGGACCTGGGACACCCGACAGATGTTTTTC.

The V gene is TRDV2, the J gene TRDJ1, with D possibly TRDD3 on 5 matching bases. Trimming removed 2 bases at V and 0 bases at J, with 15 bases between. CDR1 is GEAIGNYY, CDR2 EKD, per germline. The CDR3 sequence is 16 residues long. The CDR3 DNA reads TGTGCCTGTGACAGGAAACGGGGACCCTACACCGATAAACTCATCTTT. Translation gives CACDRKRGPYTDKLIF.

The CDR3 loop is CACDMLLHSLYTRQMFF. The CDR3 DNA sequence: TGTGCCTGTGACATGCTCCTCCACTCCTTGTACACCCGACAGATGTTTTTC. V usage is TRDV2 and J usage is TRDJ3; D is undetermined. V lost 2 bases to trimming and J lost 8 bases, with 18 bases between them. The CDR3 covers 17 residues. CDR1 and CDR2 (germline): GEAIGNYY, EKD.